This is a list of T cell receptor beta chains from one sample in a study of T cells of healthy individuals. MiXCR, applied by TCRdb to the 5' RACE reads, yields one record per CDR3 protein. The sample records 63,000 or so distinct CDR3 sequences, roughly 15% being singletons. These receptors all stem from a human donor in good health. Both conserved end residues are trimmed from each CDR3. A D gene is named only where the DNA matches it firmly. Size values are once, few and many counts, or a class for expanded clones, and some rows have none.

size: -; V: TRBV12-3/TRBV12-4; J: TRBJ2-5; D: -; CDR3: ASSFYQETQY
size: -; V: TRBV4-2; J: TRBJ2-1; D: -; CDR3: ASSQGTEQF
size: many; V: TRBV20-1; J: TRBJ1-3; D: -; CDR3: SARAETVSGNTIY
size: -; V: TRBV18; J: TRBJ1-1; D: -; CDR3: ASSPGSLGMNTEAF
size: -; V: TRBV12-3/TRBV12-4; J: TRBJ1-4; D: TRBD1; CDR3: ASSFNRGLREKLF
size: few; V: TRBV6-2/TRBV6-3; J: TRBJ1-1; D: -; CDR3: ASRMDSTEAF
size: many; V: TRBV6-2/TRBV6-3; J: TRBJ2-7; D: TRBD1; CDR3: ASSLWTGPYEQY
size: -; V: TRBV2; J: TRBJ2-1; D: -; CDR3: ASGQTPLEKEEQF
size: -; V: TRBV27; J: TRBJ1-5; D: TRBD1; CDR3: ASSPGTGGGQPQH
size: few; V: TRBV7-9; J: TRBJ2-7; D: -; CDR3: ASSSTGTPSYEQY
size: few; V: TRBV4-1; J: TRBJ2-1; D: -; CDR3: ASSHRSVVGTYNEQF
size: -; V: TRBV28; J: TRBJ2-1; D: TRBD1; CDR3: ASSSPGQMYNEQF
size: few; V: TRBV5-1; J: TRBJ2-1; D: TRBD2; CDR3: ASSSSGSTYNEQF
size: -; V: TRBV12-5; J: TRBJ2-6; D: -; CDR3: ASGLRSGVGANVLT
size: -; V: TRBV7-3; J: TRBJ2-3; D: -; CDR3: ASSPSGHHTDTQY
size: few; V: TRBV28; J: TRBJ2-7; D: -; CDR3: ASSSGGGWSSYEQY
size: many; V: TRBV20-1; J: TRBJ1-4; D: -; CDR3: SAFINEKLF
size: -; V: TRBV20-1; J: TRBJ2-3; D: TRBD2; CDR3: SASGFASGRSDTQY
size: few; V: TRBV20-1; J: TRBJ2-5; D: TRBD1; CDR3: SATGGWFQY
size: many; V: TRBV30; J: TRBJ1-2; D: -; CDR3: AWSVPGSDYGYT
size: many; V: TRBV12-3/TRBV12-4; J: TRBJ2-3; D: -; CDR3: ASRVGKDTQY
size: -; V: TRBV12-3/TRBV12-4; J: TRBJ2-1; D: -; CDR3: ASSLDSLNEQF
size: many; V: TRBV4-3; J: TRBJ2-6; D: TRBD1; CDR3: ASSQHDRVSGANVLT
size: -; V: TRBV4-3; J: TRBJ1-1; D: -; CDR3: ASSQDRTGAF
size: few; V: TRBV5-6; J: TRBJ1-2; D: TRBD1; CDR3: ASSLEGARGYT
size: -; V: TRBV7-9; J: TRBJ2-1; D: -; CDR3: ASSLEVPNEQF
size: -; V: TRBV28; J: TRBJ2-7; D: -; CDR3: ASSLRAAGYEQY
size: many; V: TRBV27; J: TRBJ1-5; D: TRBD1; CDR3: ASRLQGARVGPQH
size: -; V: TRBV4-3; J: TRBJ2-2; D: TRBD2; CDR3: ASSQGLVTGELF
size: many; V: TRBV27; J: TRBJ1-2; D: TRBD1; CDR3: ASSLSGLTGGTGYT
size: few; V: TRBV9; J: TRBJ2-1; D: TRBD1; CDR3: ASSKIDRGYNEQF
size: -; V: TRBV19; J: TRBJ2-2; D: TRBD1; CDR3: ATSGTAASTGELF
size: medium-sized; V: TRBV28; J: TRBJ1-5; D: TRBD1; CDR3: ATKTGTGESQPQH
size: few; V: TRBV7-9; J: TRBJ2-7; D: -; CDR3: ASSERRFGDEQY
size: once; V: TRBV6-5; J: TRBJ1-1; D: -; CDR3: ASSYDGANTEAF
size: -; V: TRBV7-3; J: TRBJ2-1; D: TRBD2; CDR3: ASSLSLTSGSGEQF
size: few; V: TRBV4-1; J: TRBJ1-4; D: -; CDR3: ASSQRGEKLF
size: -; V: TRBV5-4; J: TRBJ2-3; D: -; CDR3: ASSLGDGRITDTQY
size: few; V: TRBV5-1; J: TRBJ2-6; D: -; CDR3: ASSLQGAGANVLT
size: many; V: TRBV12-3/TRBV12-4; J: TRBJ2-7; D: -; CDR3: ASSPRAYEQY
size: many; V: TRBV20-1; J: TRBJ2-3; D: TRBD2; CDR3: SASSSGRATDTQY
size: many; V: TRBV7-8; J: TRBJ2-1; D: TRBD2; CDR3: ASRSGRAGNEQF
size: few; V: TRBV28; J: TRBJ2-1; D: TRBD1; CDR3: ASSPPGQSHNEQF
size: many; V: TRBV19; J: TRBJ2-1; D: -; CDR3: ASTRTNRDSYNEQF
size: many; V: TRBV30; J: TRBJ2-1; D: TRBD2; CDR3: AWRQRGVNEQF
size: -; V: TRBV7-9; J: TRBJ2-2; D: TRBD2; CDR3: ASSSSGLAISGELF
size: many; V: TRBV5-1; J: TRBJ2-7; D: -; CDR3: ASSPRTQGRYEQY
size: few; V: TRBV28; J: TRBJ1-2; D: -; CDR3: ASSPPGPNYGYT
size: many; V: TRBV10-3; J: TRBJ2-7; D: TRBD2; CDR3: AISGRGRSYEQY
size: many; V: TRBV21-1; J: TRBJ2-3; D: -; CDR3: ASSRNRGSTDTQY
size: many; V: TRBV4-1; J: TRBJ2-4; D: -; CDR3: ASSQDGSKNIQY
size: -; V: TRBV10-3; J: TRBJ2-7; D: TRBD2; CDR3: AIAPGGGYEQY
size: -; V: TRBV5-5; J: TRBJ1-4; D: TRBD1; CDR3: ASSLDPTGDEKLF
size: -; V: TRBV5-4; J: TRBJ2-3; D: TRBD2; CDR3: ASSQRGGQDTQY
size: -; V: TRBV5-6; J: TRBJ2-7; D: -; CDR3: ASSSLIAYEQY